This TCR beta chain was captured by sequencing in a study of cytomegalovirus exposure and HLA in healthy donors. The PCR used 60 Vbeta and 13 Jbeta primers. Produced via immunoSEQ multiplex PCR; TCRdb's table is partial and in-frame only. The sample lists about 57,000 clones; around 83% were seen once. Whole-study results and caveats: In a later analysis, TCR beta V- and J-gene trimming showed a link to a missense DCLRE1C variant.

Note on this clone: What it binds is unknown.

The CDR3 runs 18 residues. The germline gives CDR1 SGHTA, CDR2 FQGNSA. With V trimmed by 4 bases and J by 7 bases, 15 bases remained unmatched. The sample was PBMCs. The chain employs TRBV7-2 and TRBJ2-2; TRBD1 agrees at 10 bases. The TCR comes from a man aged 25-45 years in good health and CMV-seronegative. CDR3 region: CASSSSMGQGRYGGELFF. CDR3 DNA sequence: TGTGCCAGCAGCTCGTCCATGGGACAGGGGAGATATGGCGGGGAGCTGTTTTTT.